This T cell receptor beta chain originates from a study of early T cells in non-severe SARS-CoV-2 infection. Deletions cut 8 bases from V and 5 bases from J, with 6 bases between. Germline CDR1 SEHNR, CDR2 FQNEAQ (reference sequence). The CDR3 consists of 11 residues. Using its own MiXCR run on the 5' RACE reads, TCRdb lists one record per CDR3 protein. This table has around 80,000 distinct CDR3 sequences, over 9.5% appearing once. The receptor was isolated from an adult who was a healthcare worker with PCR-confirmed SARS-CoV-2 infection or an uninfected control (not recorded which). This chain joins TRBV7-9 and TRBJ2-2; no clear D. The specimen comprised whole blood, sampled at baseline. Written as DNA, the CDR3 is TGTGCCAGCCCCATTACCGGGGAGCTGTTTTTT. As protein: CASPITGELFF.